Many counts were recorded for the clone carrying this TCR beta chain. These data originate in a study of identical twins. TCRdb passed the 5' RACE reads through MiXCR, listing each CDR3 protein once. Among approximately 230,000 distinct CDR3 sequences, around 6.5% were seen once, and the ten largest hold about 14%. The CDR3 has 12 amino acids. V was trimmed by 6 bases and J by 8 bases, leaving 11 bases between them. This sample also belongs to another study, concerning T cells expressing NK-cell markers.

The V gene is TRBV12-3 or TRBV12-4, the J gene TRBJ2-1, with D perhaps TRBD1 or TRBD2 (5 bases each). This clonotype originated in a young woman in good health. The source material was CD8+ T cells sorted from blood. Here the CDR3 DNA reads TGTGCCAGCAGCCTAATGGGGGATGAGCAGTTCTTC. It specifies CASSLMGDEQFF.